The present T cell receptor beta chain was sequenced within a study of blood T cell repertoires in COVID-19. The wider study: The samples span acute and convalescent COVID-19 from the United States, Italy and Spain. In each case, the material was cDNA or gDNA derived from T cells, B-cell-depleted T cells, or PBMCs.

Per the authors' pipeline: Estimation of nucleated cell counts relied on the amplification of reference gene primers. The data were produced by immunoSEQ multiplex PCR, yet TCRdb's version contains in-frame clones alone and is incomplete. The DNA was the basis for D and trimming; V, J and clone size are from that table. The sample carries approximately 250,000 clones, over 75% recorded once. The CDR3 totals 15 residues. V was pared by 0 bases and J by 4 bases, with 11 bases between. Germline V gene data show CDR1 as WNHNN and CDR2 as SYGVQD (reference sequence). This receptor was obtained from a human donor in a cohort sampled during active COVID-19. Sequenced material: peripheral blood. This sequence joins TRBV10-1 and TRBJ2-3, with no clear D. The CDR3 DNA sequence: TGCGCCAGCAGTGAGTCTCCTACCCCGGCAGATACGCAGTATTTT. It is translated as CASSESPTPADTQYF.